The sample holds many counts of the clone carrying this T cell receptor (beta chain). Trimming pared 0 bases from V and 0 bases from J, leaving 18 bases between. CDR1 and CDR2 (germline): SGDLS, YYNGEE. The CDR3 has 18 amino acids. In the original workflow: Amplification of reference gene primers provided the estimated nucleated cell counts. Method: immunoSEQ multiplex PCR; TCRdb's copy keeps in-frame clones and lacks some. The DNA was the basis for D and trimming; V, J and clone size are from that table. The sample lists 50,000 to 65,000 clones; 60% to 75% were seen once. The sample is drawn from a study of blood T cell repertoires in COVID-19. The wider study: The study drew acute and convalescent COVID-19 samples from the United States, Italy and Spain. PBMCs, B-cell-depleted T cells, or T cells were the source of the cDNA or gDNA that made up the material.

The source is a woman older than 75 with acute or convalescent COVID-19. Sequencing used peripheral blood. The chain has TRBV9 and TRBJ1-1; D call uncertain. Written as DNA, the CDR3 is TGTGCCAGCAGCGTAGAATGGGCAGGATCGGCGATGAACACTGAAGCTTTCTTT. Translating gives CASSVEWAGSAMNTEAFF.